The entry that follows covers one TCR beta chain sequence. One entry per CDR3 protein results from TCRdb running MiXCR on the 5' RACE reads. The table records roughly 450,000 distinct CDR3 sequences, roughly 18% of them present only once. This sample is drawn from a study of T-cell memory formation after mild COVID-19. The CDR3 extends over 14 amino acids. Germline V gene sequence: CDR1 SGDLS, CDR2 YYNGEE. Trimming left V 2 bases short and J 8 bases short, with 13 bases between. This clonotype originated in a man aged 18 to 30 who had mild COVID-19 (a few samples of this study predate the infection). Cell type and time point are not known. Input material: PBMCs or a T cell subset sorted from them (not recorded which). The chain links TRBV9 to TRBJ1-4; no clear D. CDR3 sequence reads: CASSVGGYLEKLFF. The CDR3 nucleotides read TGTGCCAGCAGCGTGGGCGGATACCTGGAAAAACTGTTTTTT.